One T cell receptor (beta chain) is described in this entry. Its cognate antigen is unknown. The sample belongs to a study of cytomegalovirus exposure and HLA in healthy donors. Points from the study as a whole: Data from an earlier analysis indicated that most TCR beta V segments were productive either about 87% or about 30% of the time.

The ends were cut back, 8 bases at V and 6 bases at J, with 16 bases in the middle. The CDR3 has 13 residues. The V gene's germline CDR1 is MDHEN and CDR2 SYDVKM. The PCR was carried out with 60 Vbeta primers and 13 Jbeta primers. Only in-frame clones appear in the TCRdb table, and some are missing; sequencing was by immunoSEQ multiplex PCR. The sample holds 200,000 to 300,000 clones; 75% to 85% are singletons and the top ten take almost 8%. The chain couples TRBV28 to TRBJ1-1; TRBD1 is a possible D gene (6 bases). This clonotype was sampled from a woman aged 55-75 years in good health and CMV-seropositive. The sequenced sample consisted of PBMCs. CDR3 coding DNA: TGTGCCAGCTGCTCGGGGACAATTCCTGAAGCTTTCTTT. Its protein is CASCSGTIPEAFF.